This T cell receptor beta chain was observed in a study of Tregs in tolerant kidney transplant recipients. The CDR3 sequence is 17 residues long. Germline values: CDR1 MGHRA, CDR2 YSYEKL. V dropped 1 base and J dropped 2; count of bases not matched to a gene: 3. Unstimulated regulatory T cells (CD4+CD25+CD127-), CD4+CD25- non-regulatory cells, CD4 and CD8 cells were FACS-sorted from thawed PBMCs. Sequencing used immunoSEQ multiplex PCR; TCRdb keeps in-frame clones, though not all of them. This sample has 85,000 to 90,000 clones; more than 90% occur once, and the top ten carry roughly 5%. Material: CD8+ T cells from blood. The chain carries TRBV4-1 and TRBJ1-3; TRBD1 matches 12 bases. This clonotype originated in a human donor in good health. CDR3 sequence (DNA): TGCGCCAGCAGCCAAGTGGGACAGGGGGCTACTGGAAACACCATATATTTT. Encoded protein: CASSQVGQGATGNTIYF.